One sample yielded the 15 T cell receptor beta chains listed below, sequenced in a study of naive and memory T cell subsets. An equimolar mix of two oligonucleotides served as the beta constant-region primer for TRBC1 and TRBC2. Ligated cDNA was amplified by four rounds of PCR with nested alpha and beta constant-region primers and SP2. Using its own MiXCR run on the UMI-ligation and nested PCR reads, TCRdb lists one record per CDR3 protein. Of 150,000 or so distinct CDR3 sequences listed, approximately 22% were seen once; the top ten hold about 0.11%. Study-wide findings and caveats: Naive repertoires, especially CD8, held a few larger clonotypes, possibly memory cells re-expressing CD45RA.

For these receptors, no antigen is known. Source material: naive CD4+ T cells from blood. These receptors came from a human donor in good health.

A few counts support this clonotype. This rearrangement joins TRBV18 to TRBJ2-1; 9 positions agree with TRBD2. Trimming cost V 4 bases and J 4 bases; bases outside gene matches: 5. Germline values: CDR1 KGHSH, CDR2 LQKENI. The CDR3 runs to 15 residues. In DNA form, the CDR3 reads TGTGCCAGCTCACTCCGGACTAGCGAATACAATGAGCAGTTCTTC. Amino acids: CASSLRTSEYNEQFF.

This clonotype has a count of ten or more. The V call is TRBV12-3 or TRBV12-4, the J call TRBJ2-7; D is undetermined. The ends were cut back, 3 bases at V and 2 bases at J, with 2 bases in the middle. The CDR3 is 11 amino acids. The chain's CDR3 is CASSFTYEQYF. CDR3 coding DNA: TGTGCCAGCAGTTTCACCTACGAGCAGTACTTC.

There are a few counts of this clonotype. The CDR3 reads CASSFRTSGDEQFF. The CDR3 DNA is TGCGCCAGCAGCTTTAGGACTAGCGGGGATGAGCAGTTCTTC. This chain joins TRBV5-1 and TRBJ2-1; 12 bases map to TRBD2. V lost 2 bases and J lost 8; bases outside the gene matches: 2. Germline V gives CDR1 SGHRS, CDR2 YFSETQ. This CDR3 has 14 residues.

This clonotype came up many times. CDR3 DNA: TGTGCCAGTACCCAGGGGGCCCCAGATACGCAGTATTTT. This encodes CASTQGAPDTQYF. The chain combines TRBV19 with TRBJ2-3; 8 bases are shared with TRBD1. This CDR3 has 13 residues. The J segment lost 4 bases and the V segment lost 7 bases, leaving 4 bases of the junction unmatched. From germline, CDR1 is LNHDA and CDR2 SQIVND (reference sequence).

This chain uses TRBV5-1 with TRBJ2-7, with 11 bases lining up with TRBD2. The V and J ends lost 4 bases and 6 bases, in that order; junction bases with no gene match: 9. The CDR3 contains 15 residues. Germline assignment: CDR1 SGHRS and CDR2 YFSETQ. CDR3 residues: CASSPRETSGVEQYF. The CDR3 nucleotides are TGCGCCAGCAGCCCACGGGAGACTAGCGGGGTCGAGCAGTACTTC.

This clonotype was detected ten times or more. The chain couples TRBV5-1 to TRBJ2-7, with TRBD1 matching over 9 bases. CDR3 length: 15 amino acids. CDR1 and CDR2 from the germline V gene are SGHRS and YFSETQ. The V gene end was trimmed by 6 bases and the J gene end by 2 bases; junction bases not matched to a gene: 9. The DNA of the CDR3 is TGCGCCAGCACCCCGCGTGGACAGGGGACCTACGAGCAGTACTTC. Amino acids: CASTPRGQGTYEQYF.

The chain is built from TRBV20-1 and TRBJ2-3; 7 positions match TRBD2. Germline V lookup: CDR1 DFQATT, CDR2 SNEGSKA (reference sequence). The CDR3 has 13 amino acids. V was clipped by 7 bases and J by 3 bases; unmatched bases: 7. The CDR3 loop is CSGLASQTDTQYF. CDR3 DNA sequence: TGCAGTGGACTAGCCAGTCAGACAGATACGCAGTATTTT.

This clonotype was counted between two and nine times. The chain has TRBV7-2 and TRBJ2-3; 11 bases align to TRBD2. From germline, CDR1 is SGHTA and CDR2 FQGNSA. The CDR3 loop spans 15 amino acids. V lost 2 bases to trimming and J lost 4 bases; unmatched junction nucleotides: 2. The CDR3 sequence: CASSLRGLAADTQYF. Written as DNA, the CDR3 is TGTGCCAGCAGCTTAAGGGGACTAGCGGCAGATACGCAGTATTTT. Full variable domain (rest looked up from reference TRBV7-2 and TRBJ2-3): GAGVSQSPSNKVTEKGKDVELRCDPISGHTALYWYRQSLGQGLEFLIYFQGNSAPDKSGLPSDRFSAERTGGSVSTLTIQRTQQEDSAVYLCASSLRGLAADTQYFGPGTRLTVL.

In this sample, this clonotype turned up many times. The CDR3: CASSEYGRGGGTYEQYF. The CDR3 nucleotides are TGTGCCAGCAGTGAATATGGCCGGGGGGGTGGGACCTACGAGCAGTACTTC. The chain employs TRBV25-1 and TRBJ2-7, with 8 nucleotides matching TRBD2. This CDR3 comprises 17 residues. V gave up 0 bases and J gave up 2 bases; unmatched junction bases: 9. Germline V lookup: CDR1 MGHDK, CDR2 SYGVNS.

Only one count was recorded for this clonotype. The chain uses TRBV20-1 and TRBJ1-1; maybe TRBD1 (6 bases). In germline, CDR1 is DFQATT, CDR2 SNEGSKA (reference sequence). V was shortened by 0 bases and J by 6 bases, with 17 bases between the two germline ends. The length of the CDR3 is 15 residues. The CDR3 DNA reads TGCAGTGCTAGAGATCCCGGACAGAGACAACCTGAAGCTTTCTTT. Protein sequence: CSARDPGQRQPEAFF.

This clonotype came up many times. The V gene is TRBV2, the J gene TRBJ2-1; no reliable D call. The CDR3 consists of 12 residues. Germline-derived CDR1 and CDR2 are SNHLY and FYNNEI. V was trimmed by 6 bases and J by 9 bases, leaving 12 bases between them. The CDR3 DNA reads as TGTGCCAGCAGCCAGGAAGTGAGTGAGCAGTTCTTC. Its translation is CASSQEVSEQFF.

The V gene is TRBV10-3, the J gene TRBJ2-1; tentatively, D is TRBD1 (6 bases). Germline V gene data show CDR1 as ENHRY and CDR2 as SYGVKD. The CDR3 is 15 amino acids. V lost 5 bases and J 0 bases, leaving 11 bases between the germline ends. In DNA, the CDR3 is TGTGCCATCAGTTCTACAGGGAGCTCCTACAATGAGCAGTTCTTC. Translated, it gives CAISSTGSSYNEQFF.

This chain uses TRBV10-3 with TRBJ2-7; 12 positions match TRBD2. The germline V gene encodes CDR1 ENHRY and CDR2 SYGVKD. CDR3 length equals 15 residues. The V and J ends lost 6 bases and 2 bases, in that order; junction bases with no gene match: 5. The CDR3 protein is CAISVGLAGTYEQYF. CDR3 nucleotides: TGTGCCATCAGCGTAGGACTAGCGGGAACCTACGAGCAGTACTTC.

The V and J genes are TRBV28 and TRBJ2-1; TRBD2 matches at 7 bases. CDR1 MDHEN and CDR2 SYDVKM come from the germline V gene. The CDR3 spans 14 residues. V dropped 10 bases and J dropped 9; count of bases not matched to a gene: 15. The CDR3 DNA sequence: TGTGCCACCTCCTGGAAGGGACTATCGAGTGAGCAGTTCTTC. This codes for CATSWKGLSSEQFF.

This clonotype was observed a handful of times. The V gene is TRBV7-8, the J gene TRBJ2-3, with 7 bases that match TRBD1. CDR1 SGHVS and CDR2 FQNEAQ come from the germline V gene. Trimming removed 3 bases from V and 0 bases from J; junction bases left unmatched: 6. This CDR3 contains 16 residues. The CDR3: CASSFSGTVSTDTQYF. CDR3 sequence (DNA): TGTGCCAGCAGCTTCTCCGGGACAGTTAGCACAGATACGCAGTATTTT.